This T cell receptor beta chain was captured by sequencing in a study of blood T cells in healthy people across ages. Using a J-beta primer mix together with a sample-barcoded 5' primer, a second PCR was run for about 6 to 12 cycles. A single record per CDR3 protein comes from TCRdb applying MiXCR to the 5' RACE reads. The table records fewer than 1,200,000 distinct CDR3 sequences, less than 25% of them present only once. The CDR3 contains 16 residues. Germline CDR1 and CDR2: LGHDT and YNNKEL (reference sequence). This clonotype was counted between two and nine times. Total RNA was isolated from each sample in quantities of at least 6 micrograms. The same sample was also studied in work on T cells of mothers and their children. That work adds: The sample comes from fewer than 10 healthy Caucasian donors: mothers and children. Normalized overlap was always slightly, never significantly, higher in related than unrelated mother-child pairs.

This chain links TRBV3-1 with TRBJ2-5; 7 bases agree with TRBD1. TRBJ2-1 matches the DNA end more closely, so the J call is doubtful. The receptor comes from a girl aged 2 to 9 in good health. Source material: blood. CDR3 sequence (DNA): TGTGCCAGCAGCCAGCTCCCGGGACAGATTAACAATGAGCAGTTCTTC. Translating gives CASSQLPGQINNEQFF.